The clone carrying this T cell receptor beta chain has a handful of counts. Its antigen is not known. Sorting separated CD4+ and CD8+ T cells out of PBMCs. The record originates from a study of CD8+ T cells in alopecia areata. General study findings and limits: Across lesional scalp, and particularly alopecia totalis/universalis, clonality surpassed that of normal scalp. Normal skin's resident alphabeta T cells are also sequenced in scalp samples. TCRs were shared less clearly across patients than in mice, possibly for HLA-related reasons.

The sequencing template was cDNA reverse transcribed from extracted RNA. Some clones are missing from TCRdb's copy, which holds only in-frame ones; the method was immunoSEQ multiplex PCR. The top ten clones hold 30% to 45% of a sample with some 150,000 clones, about three fifths of them seen once. CDR1 is SGHDT, CDR2 YYEEEE, per germline. This CDR3 has 14 amino acids. Deletions cut 0 bases from V and 6 bases from J, with 10 bases between. The gene calls are TRBV5-6 and TRBJ2-1; D uncertain. The receptor was derived from a human donor in good health. The sample comprised CD8+ T cells sorted from blood. CDR3: CASSLGTETNEQFF. The CDR3 nucleotides read TGTGCCAGCAGCTTGGGGACCGAAACCAATGAGCAGTTCTTC. The variable domain in full, with the rest retrieved from reference TRBV5-6 and TRBJ2-1, is DAGVTQSPTHLIKTRGQQVTLRCSPKSGHDTVSWYQQALGQGPQFIFQYYEEEERQRGNFPDRFSGHQFPNYSSELNVNALLLGDSALYLCASSLGTETNEQFFGPGTRLTVL.